The TCR beta chain described here comes from a study of cytomegalovirus exposure and HLA in healthy donors. Study outcomes and limitations: Cytomegalovirus-associated TCR beta chains were listed, numbering some 180. Within an earlier analysis, most TCR beta V segments proved productive either about 87% or about 30% of the time.

PCR was performed using 60 Vbeta and 13 Jbeta primers. TCRdb keeps only in-frame clones here, not all; method: immunoSEQ multiplex PCR. The table has some 99,000 clones, less than 80% seen once. Germline lookup yields CDR1 SGHRS and CDR2 YFSETQ. The CDR3 loop spans 14 amino acids. The V gene lost 5 bases and the J gene lost 8 bases, with 17 bases spanning the gap. A word on this clone: Antigen specificity is unknown.

The genes are TRBV5-1 and TRBJ2-1; D is ambiguous. What was sequenced was PBMCs. The TCR was taken from a man aged 40-49 years in good health and CMV-seronegative. This CDR3 reads CASRWSPLTDEQFF. In DNA, the CDR3 is TGCGCCAGCAGGTGGTCCCCTCTAACCGATGAGCAGTTCTTC.